This T cell receptor (beta chain) was recorded in a study of molecular identifiers for immune sequencing clone quantification. This CDR3 is 13 amino acids long. The V gene lost 2 bases and the J gene lost 0 bases, with 5 bases spanning the gap. This clonotype was picked up many times. Libraries of bulk TCR were made by previously described methods (with listed TCR primers). TCRdb called the PCR reads again in MiXCR, with one record for every CDR3 protein. The sample carries about 89,000 distinct CDR3 sequences, around a fifth recorded once. Naive CD8 T cells were sorted, and the gate applied was CD8+CD4-CCR7+CD45RA+.

The sequencing sample was made of naive CD8+ T cells from blood, with Jurkat cell RNA spiked in. The subset is: FACS-sorted CD8+CD4-CCR7+CD45RA+ naive T cells. The chain links TRBV12-3 or TRBV12-4 to TRBJ2-7; D not certain. The receptor was isolated from a human donor in good health. Some libraries in this study had Jurkat cell RNA spiked in. CDR3 in amino acids: CASSLLDSYEQYF. The CDR3 nucleotides are TGTGCCAGCAGTTTACTAGACTCCTACGAGCAGTACTTC.